This T cell receptor (beta chain) is from a study of shared clonotypes between healthy human individuals. Study-wide points: It was observed that roughly 5.4% of naive CD4 clonotypes were shared across several donors. Rarefaction gave evidence that sorted-subset sequencing remained incomplete despite large depth.

Across several immunoSEQ plates, the genomic DNA of each subset was split evenly. In the sorted-subset replicate PCRs, approximately 200 ng DNA, 29,000 or so T cell genomes, was used. The data were produced by immunoSEQ multiplex PCR, yet TCRdb's version contains in-frame clones alone and is incomplete. The table includes more than 1.2 million clones, approximately 98.5% detected once. A remark on this clone: The antigen is undetermined.

Deletions cut 1 base from V and 3 bases from J, with 15 bases between. The CDR3 has 16 residues. Germline V gene data show CDR1 as SGHTA and CDR2 as FQGTGA. What was sequenced was naive CD4+ T cells sorted from blood. The subset: CD45RA+ positively selected. This rearrangement joins TRBV7-3 to TRBJ2-5, with D tentatively TRBD2 (7 bases). This clonotype was obtained from a man under 40 in good health. The CDR3 region has the DNA TGTGCCAGCAGCTTAAGGGGTGCGGGGGCGAAAGAGACCCAGTACTTC. This translates into CASSLRGAGAKETQYF.